Listed below are T cell receptor beta chains from one sample, sequenced in a study of T cell changes during pregnancy in multiple sclerosis. Generated by immunoSEQ multiplex PCR, the TCRdb table keeps only in-frame clones and is missing some. The profile covers 65,000 or so clones, with about 90% appearing a single time and 2% to 2.5% taken by the ten largest. The starting material was peripheral blood, obtained in the second trimester of pregnancy. These receptors were collected from a female donor in good health, enrolled as a control in a pregnancy study. The CDR3 runs from the conserved cysteine through the conserved F or W. D genes are given only for firm matches. Not all rows give a size; the values are once, few, many and, for expanded clones, a class.

abundance: .; j_gene: TRBJ2-1; d_gene: TRBD2; v_gene: TRBV7-8; CDR3nt: TGTGCCAGCAGCCGACATAGACTAGCGGGCCCATACAATGAGCAGTTCTTC; CDR3aa: CASSRHRLAGPYNEQFF
abundance: .; j_gene: TRBJ2-5; d_gene: .; v_gene: TRBV28; CDR3nt: TGTGCCAGCAGTTCTCCTCCCGGGGTCCAAGAGACCCAGTACTTC; CDR3aa: CASSSPPGVQETQYF
abundance: .; j_gene: TRBJ1-1; d_gene: TRBD1; v_gene: TRBV4-1; CDR3nt: TGCGCCAGCAGCCAATTTCCAGGGGGCGCAGAAGCTTTCTTT; CDR3aa: CASSQFPGGAEAFF
abundance: .; j_gene: TRBJ2-7; d_gene: .; v_gene: TRBV5-1; CDR3nt: TGCGCCAGCAGCTTGGGCACCAACTTCTACGAGCAGTACTTC; CDR3aa: CASSLGTNFYEQYF
abundance: .; j_gene: TRBJ2-7; d_gene: .; v_gene: TRBV19; CDR3nt: TGTGCCAGTAGTACCGATTTGGGGAGGAGTATCTACGAGCAGTACTTC; CDR3aa: CASSTDLGRSIYEQYF
abundance: .; j_gene: TRBJ2-2; d_gene: .; v_gene: TRBV6-4; CDR3nt: TGTGCCAGCAGTGACCCAGAGGGAGGTACAACCGGGGAGCTGTTTTTT; CDR3aa: CASSDPEGGTTGELFF
abundance: .; j_gene: TRBJ2-3; d_gene: .; v_gene: TRBV7-2; CDR3nt: TGTGCCAGCAGCCCCCGGGTAGCAGGGAGCACAGATACGCAGTATTTT; CDR3aa: CASSPRVAGSTDTQYF
abundance: .; j_gene: TRBJ1-5; d_gene: TRBD1; v_gene: TRBV28; CDR3nt: TGTGCCAGCAGTTTACAGGGGGATCAGCCCCAGCATTTT; CDR3aa: CASSLQGDQPQHF
abundance: .; j_gene: TRBJ2-7; d_gene: TRBD2; v_gene: TRBV18; CDR3nt: TGTGCCAGCTCAACGCCGGGACTAGCCGAGCAGTACTTC; CDR3aa: CASSTPGLAEQYF
abundance: .; j_gene: TRBJ2-5; d_gene: TRBD2; v_gene: TRBV2; CDR3nt: TGTGCCAGCAGTGAAGGGTTAGCGGGGGGGAAAGGGGAGACCCAGTACTTC; CDR3aa: CASSEGLAGGKGETQYF
abundance: .; j_gene: TRBJ1-5; d_gene: .; v_gene: TRBV19; CDR3nt: TGTGCCAGTAGCCCTCGGGGCAATCAGCCCCAGCATTTT; CDR3aa: CASSPRGNQPQHF
abundance: once; j_gene: TRBJ1-6; d_gene: TRBD1; v_gene: TRBV9; CDR3nt: TGTGCCAGCAGCGGAGGACAGGGCCATAATTCACCCCTCCACTTT; CDR3aa: CASSGGQGHNSPLHF
abundance: .; j_gene: TRBJ1-2; d_gene: .; v_gene: TRBV9; CDR3nt: TGTGCCAGCTCTAAAGGGGGGGCGGACCACTATGGCTACACCTTC; CDR3aa: CASSKGGADHYGYTF
abundance: few; j_gene: TRBJ1-4; d_gene: TRBD1; v_gene: TRBV4-1; CDR3nt: TGCGCCAGCAGCCAAGGACAGGGTGAAAAACTGTTTTTT; CDR3aa: CASSQGQGEKLFF
abundance: .; j_gene: TRBJ1-1; d_gene: TRBD1; v_gene: TRBV2; CDR3nt: TGTGCCAGCAGTGATAAGGGGGCCAGTGGTCGGAACACTGAAGCTTTCTTT; CDR3aa: CASSDKGASGRNTEAFF
abundance: .; j_gene: TRBJ1-4; d_gene: .; v_gene: TRBV28; CDR3nt: TGTGCCACCCGGGGGGCATCTACTAATGAAAAACTGTTTTTT; CDR3aa: CATRGASTNEKLFF
abundance: .; j_gene: TRBJ1-1; d_gene: .; v_gene: TRBV28; CDR3nt: TGTGCCAGCAGTTTCCAGGGCACTGAAGCTTTCTTT; CDR3aa: CASSFQGTEAFF
abundance: .; j_gene: TRBJ2-3; d_gene: TRBD2; v_gene: TRBV7-7; CDR3nt: TGTGCTAGCAGCCCGGGGCGGGGGTGGGAAGATACGCAGTATTTT; CDR3aa: CASSPGRGWEDTQYF
abundance: .; j_gene: TRBJ2-6; d_gene: .; v_gene: TRBV5-1; CDR3nt: TGCGCCAGCAGCTTGGTGGGGGCGTCGTGGGCCAACGTCCTGACTTTC; CDR3aa: CASSLVGASWANVLTF
abundance: .; j_gene: TRBJ2-7; d_gene: TRBD2; v_gene: TRBV29-1; CDR3nt: TGCAGCGTGGCCGGCCTAGCGGGACCGTACGAGCAGTACTTC; CDR3aa: CSVAGLAGPYEQYF
abundance: .; j_gene: TRBJ2-5; d_gene: TRBD2; v_gene: TRBV13; CDR3nt: TGTGCCAGCAGCCCGACGGGGGGGCTCGTGGAGACCCAGTACTTC; CDR3aa: CASSPTGGLVETQYF
abundance: .; j_gene: TRBJ2-2; d_gene: TRBD2; v_gene: TRBV28; CDR3nt: TGTGCCAGCCGGACGGCTAGCGGGAGGAACACCGGGGAGCTGTTTTTT; CDR3aa: CASRTASGRNTGELFF